Presented here are 8 T cell receptor beta chains from one specimen sequenced in a study of blood T cell repertoires in COVID-19. Repertoires were generated with immunoSEQ multiplex PCR, while TCRdb's copy carries only in-frame clones and drops some. The sample carries 150,000 to 200,000 clones, approximately 86% recorded once. The material sequenced was peripheral blood. These receptors were obtained from a man between 70 and 80 years old with acute or convalescent COVID-19.

This chain links TRBV27 with TRBJ1-6; a possible D gene is TRBD1 (6 bases). CDR1 and CDR2 from the germline V gene are MNHEY and SMNVEV (reference sequence). This CDR3 region has 14 residues. Trimming stripped 3 bases from V and 15 bases from J, with 18 bases between. The CDR3 sequence: CASSFKAFDRFLHF. Written as DNA, the CDR3 is TGTGCCAGCAGTTTCAAAGCATTTGACAGGTTCCTCCACTTT.

V gene TRBV5-6 combines with J gene TRBJ2-5; D perhaps matches TRBD2 (7 bases). Germline V CDR1 and CDR2: SGHDT, YYEEEE. V lost 1 base and J lost 9, with 16 bases in between. The CDR3 loop spans 14 amino acids. The CDR3 loop reads CASSLRGGGLAQYF. The CDR3 DNA sequence: TGTGCCAGCAGCTTGCGGGGAGGGGGGTTGGCCCAGTACTTC.

There are a few counts of this clone. This rearrangement joins TRBV28 to TRBJ1-2, with 8 bases aligning to TRBD1. Germline CDR1 MDHEN, CDR2 SYDVKM. Losses at the gene ends were 5 bases for V and 2 bases for J; bases not matched to a gene: 7. The CDR3 covers 15 residues. The CDR3 DNA sequence: TGTGCCAGCAGTCCTCCAGGGGGCTTCAACTATGGCTACACCTTC. This gives the protein CASSPPGGFNYGYTF.

The CDR3, as DNA: TGTGCCAGCAACCGGGACAGCCTTCTTGAGCCCCAGCATTTT. Its translation: CASNRDSLLEPQHF. The chain employs TRBV2 and TRBJ1-5; 7 nucleotides line up with TRBD1. The germline CDR1 and CDR2 sequences are SNHLY and FYNNEI. The CDR3 is 14 amino acids. V lost 7 bases and J lost 8; bases outside the gene matches: 11.

V and J are TRBV10-3 and TRBJ1-1, with D perhaps matching TRBD1 (5 bases). The CDR3 has 15 amino acids. V shed 1 base and J shed 5 bases, with 14 bases lying between them. Germline CDR1 reads ENHRY; CDR2 reads SYGVKD. CDR3 sequence: CAISELGGRYTEAFF. CDR3 nucleotides: TGTGCCATCAGTGAGTTGGGGGGTAGGTATACTGAAGCTTTCTTT.

The V and J genes are TRBV5-1 and TRBJ2-3; 12 bases are shared with TRBD2. From germline, CDR1 is SGHRS and CDR2 YFSETQ. V trimming: 0 bases; J trimming: 5 bases; junction bases outside the gene matches: 1. CDR3 size: 15 residues. For the CDR3, the DNA is TGCGCCAGCAGCTTGGGACTAGCGGGAGAAGATACGCAGTATTTT. Translation gives CASSLGLAGEDTQYF.

The chain joins TRBV4-2 to TRBJ2-6; 9 positions match TRBD1. The CDR3 consists of 18 residues. Germline V lookup: CDR1 LGHNA, CDR2 YNFKEQ. Losses at the gene ends were 3 bases for V and 2 bases for J; bases not matched to a gene: 8. The CDR3 DNA reads TGTGCCAGCAGCCAGGTTTTGACAGGGGGTGCTGGGGCCAACGTCCTGACTTTC. Translated: CASSQVLTGGAGANVLTF.

This clone was seen a few times. The rearrangement joins TRBV2 to TRBJ1-4; D call uncertain. This CDR3 comprises 15 residues. V was shortened by 3 bases and J by 4 bases, with 12 bases between the two germline ends. Germline V CDR1 and CDR2: SNHLY, FYNNEI. CDR3 DNA: TGTGCCAGCAGTGAGATTGGACGGGATAATGAAAAACTGTTTTTT. It encodes CASSEIGRDNEKLFF.